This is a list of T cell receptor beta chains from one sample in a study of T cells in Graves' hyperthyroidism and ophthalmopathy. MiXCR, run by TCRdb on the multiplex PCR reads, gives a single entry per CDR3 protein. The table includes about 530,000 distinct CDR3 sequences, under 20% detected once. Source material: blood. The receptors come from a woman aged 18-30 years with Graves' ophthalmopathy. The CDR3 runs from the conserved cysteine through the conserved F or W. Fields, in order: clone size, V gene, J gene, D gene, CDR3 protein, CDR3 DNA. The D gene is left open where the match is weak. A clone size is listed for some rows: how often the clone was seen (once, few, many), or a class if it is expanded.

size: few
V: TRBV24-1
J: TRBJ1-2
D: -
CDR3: CATSGGYRNYGYTF
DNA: TGTGCCACCAGTGGAGGGTACCGCAACTATGGCTACACCTTC

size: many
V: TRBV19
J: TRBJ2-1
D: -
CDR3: CASSGGNEQFF
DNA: TGTGCCAGCAGCGGAGGGAATGAGCAGTTCTTC

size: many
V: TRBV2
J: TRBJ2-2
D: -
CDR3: CASQAGTSNTGELFF
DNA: TGTGCCAGCCAGGCCGGGACGTCGAACACCGGGGAGCTGTTTTTT

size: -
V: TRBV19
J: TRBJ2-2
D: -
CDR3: CASSMGTRELFF
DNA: TGTGCCAGTAGTATGGGGACCAGGGAGCTGTTTTTT

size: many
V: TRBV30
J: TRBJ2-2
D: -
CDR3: CAWSADRIANTGELFF
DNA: TGTGCCTGGAGTGCGGACAGAATAGCGAACACCGGGGAGCTGTTTTTT

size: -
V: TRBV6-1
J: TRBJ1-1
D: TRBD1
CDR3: CASSHRQGVNTEAFF
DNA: TGTGCCAGCAGTCACCGACAGGGAGTGAACACTGAAGCTTTCTTT

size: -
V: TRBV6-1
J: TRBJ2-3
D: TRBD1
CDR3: CASSAREQGAADTQYF
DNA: TGTGCCAGCAGTGCCCGTGAACAGGGGGCGGCAGATACGCAGTATTTT

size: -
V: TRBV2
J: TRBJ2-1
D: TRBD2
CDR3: CASKGNLAGGPSEQFF
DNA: TGTGCCAGCAAGGGCAACCTAGCGGGAGGGCCGAGTGAGCAGTTCTTC

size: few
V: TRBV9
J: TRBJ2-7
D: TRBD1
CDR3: CASSGNPVDREPYEQYF
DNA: TGTGCCAGCAGCGGAAATCCAGTGGACAGGGAACCCTACGAGCAGTACTTC

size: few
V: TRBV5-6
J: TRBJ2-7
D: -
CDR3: CASSYGQTYEQYF
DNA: TGTGCCAGCAGCTACGGACAGACCTACGAGCAGTACTTC

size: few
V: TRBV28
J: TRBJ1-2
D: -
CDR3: CARSFILKGLIYGYTF
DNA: TGTGCCAGAAGTTTTATCCTGAAGGGCCTCATCTATGGCTACACCTTC